The clone carrying this T cell receptor beta chain was seen just once. Sequencing of TCR beta, carried out with a high-throughput approach, was applied to CD8+ and CD4+ T cells from the blood. CDR3 length: 17 residues. The germline V gene has CDR1 MDHEN and CDR2 SYDVKM. The ends were cut back, 5 bases at V and 9 bases at J, with 23 bases in the middle. The data were taken from a study of CD8 T cells in Susac syndrome. With random hexamers, reverse transcription was performed on about 0.5 to 1 ug of RNA. Across 54 Vbeta and 13 Jbeta, immunoSEQ multiplex PCR amplified TCR beta CDR3. TCRdb re-analysed the immunoSEQ multiplex PCR reads in MiXCR, keeping a single row per CDR3 protein. The sample has about 130,000 distinct CDR3 sequences; 65% to 90% are singletons.

Input material: CD8+ T cells from PBMCs. The TCR originated in a human donor with multiple sclerosis. The gene calls are TRBV28 and TRBJ1-6; D uncertain. The CDR3 nucleotides read TGTGCCAGCAGTGCGGAGACATCGGACCTTCGCGGTTCACCCCTCCACTTT. Translation gives CASSAETSDLRGSPLHF.